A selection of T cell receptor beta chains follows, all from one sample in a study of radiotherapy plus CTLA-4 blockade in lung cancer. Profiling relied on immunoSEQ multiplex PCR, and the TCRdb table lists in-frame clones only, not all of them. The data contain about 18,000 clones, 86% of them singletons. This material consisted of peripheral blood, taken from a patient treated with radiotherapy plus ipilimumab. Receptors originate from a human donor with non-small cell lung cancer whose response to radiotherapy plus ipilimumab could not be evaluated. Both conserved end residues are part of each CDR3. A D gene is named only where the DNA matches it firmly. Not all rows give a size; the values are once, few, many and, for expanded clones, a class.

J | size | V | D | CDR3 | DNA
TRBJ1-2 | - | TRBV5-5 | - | CASSFGGLSYGYTF | TGTGCCAGCAGCTTCGGGGGGTTAAGCTATGGCTACACCTTC
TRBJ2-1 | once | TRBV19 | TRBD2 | CASSIVAGDSEQFF | TGTGCCAGTAGTATCGTAGCGGGAGACTCTGAGCAGTTCTTC
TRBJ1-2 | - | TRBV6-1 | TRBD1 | CASSDRQGRNYGYTF | TGTGCCAGCAGTGACAGACAGGGGCGAAACTATGGCTACACCTTC
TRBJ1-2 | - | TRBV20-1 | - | CSARGDYGYTF | TGCAGTGCGAGAGGCGATTACGGCTACACCTTC
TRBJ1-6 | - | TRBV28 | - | CASDGGRVTRNNSPLHF | TGTGCCAGCGACGGGGGGCGGGTGACGAGGAATAATTCACCCCTCCACTTT
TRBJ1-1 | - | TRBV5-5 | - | CASSLVGRREPEAFF | TGTGCCAGCAGCTTGGTCGGCCGGAGGGAACCTGAAGCTTTCTTT
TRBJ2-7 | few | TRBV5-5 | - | CASSFSEGDYEQYF | TGTGCCAGCAGCTTTTCAGAGGGAGACTACGAGCAGTACTTC
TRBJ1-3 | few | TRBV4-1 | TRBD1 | CASSHSNAGTGLRNTIYF | TGCGCCAGCAGCCATTCGAACGCCGGGACAGGCCTCCGAAACACCATATATTTT
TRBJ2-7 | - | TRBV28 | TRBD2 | CASSPNRLAGGNEQYF | TGTGCCAGCAGTCCAAACAGACTAGCGGGAGGGAACGAGCAGTACTTC
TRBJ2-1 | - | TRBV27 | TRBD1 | CASRRPGQLHSYNEQFF | TGTGCCAGCAGGCGTCCGGGACAGCTCCACTCCTACAATGAGCAGTTCTTC
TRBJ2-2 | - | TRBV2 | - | CASDTDRERPTNTGELFF | TGTGCCTCCGACACCGATAGAGAGCGGCCGACGAACACCGGGGAGCTGTTTTTT
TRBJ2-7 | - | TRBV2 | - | CASSEPRQAPYEQYF | TGTGCCAGCAGTGAACCCCGACAGGCCCCCTACGAGCAGTACTTC
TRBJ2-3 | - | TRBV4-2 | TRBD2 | CASSQPGGIYTQYF | TGTGCCAGCAGCCAACCGGGGGGGATTTATACGCAGTATTTT
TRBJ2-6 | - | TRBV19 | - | CASSLQGSRANVLTF | TGTGCCAGTAGCCTCCAGGGCTCTAGGGCCAACGTCCTGACTTTC
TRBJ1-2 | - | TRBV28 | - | CASSFTGGYTF | TGTGCCAGCAGTTTTACGGGTGGCTACACCTTC
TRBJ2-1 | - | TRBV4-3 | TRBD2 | CASSQTGLAGTSSYNEQFF | TGCGCCAGCAGCCAAACCGGACTAGCGGGGACAAGCTCCTACAATGAGCAGTTCTTC
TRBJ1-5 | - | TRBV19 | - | CASSIQGGQPQHF | TGTGCCAGTAGTATACAGGGAGGGCAGCCCCAGCATTTT
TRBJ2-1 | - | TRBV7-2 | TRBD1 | CASSSWDRNNNEQFF | TGTGCCAGCAGCTCTTGGGACAGGAATAACAATGAGCAGTTCTTC
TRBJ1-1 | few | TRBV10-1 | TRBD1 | CASSPGTGVITEAFF | TGCGCCAGCAGCCCCGGTACAGGGGTTATTACTGAAGCTTTCTTT
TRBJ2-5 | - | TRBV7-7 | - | CASSSGKGGRETQYF | TGTGCTAGCAGCTCCGGGAAGGGAGGTCGGGAGACCCAGTACTTC
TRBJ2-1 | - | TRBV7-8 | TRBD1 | CASSLVDRARYNEQFF | TGTGCCAGCAGCTTAGTGGACAGGGCACGATACAATGAGCAGTTCTTC
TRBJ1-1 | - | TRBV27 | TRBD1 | CASSLTGAHTEAFF | TGTGCCAGCAGCCTCACAGGGGCTCACACTGAAGCTTTCTTT
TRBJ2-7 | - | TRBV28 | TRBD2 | CASTPPGPSGATQQYF | TGTGCCAGCACCCCCCCAGGCCCTAGCGGGGCTACGCAGCAGTACTTC
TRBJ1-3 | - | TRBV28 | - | CASGDWISGNTIYF | TGTGCCAGCGGGGACTGGATCTCTGGAAACACCATATATTTT
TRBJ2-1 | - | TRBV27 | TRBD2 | CASSRRSGRLNNEQFF | TGTGCCAGCAGCCGCCGGAGCGGGAGGCTCAACAATGAGCAGTTCTTC